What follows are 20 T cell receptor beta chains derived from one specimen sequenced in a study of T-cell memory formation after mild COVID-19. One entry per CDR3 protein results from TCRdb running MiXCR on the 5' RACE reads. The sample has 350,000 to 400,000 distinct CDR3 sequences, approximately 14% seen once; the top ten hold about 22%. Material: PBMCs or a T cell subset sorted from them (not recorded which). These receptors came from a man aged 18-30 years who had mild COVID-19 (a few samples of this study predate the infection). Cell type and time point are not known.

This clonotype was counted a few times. The CDR3, as DNA: TGTGCCAGCAGCCTACAGGGATTGGCCGGGGAGCTGTTTTTT. Translated, it gives CASSLQGLAGELFF. This chain connects TRBV27 to TRBJ2-2; possible D gene TRBD1, 6 bases. The CDR3 sequence is 14 residues long. Trimming left V 6 bases short and J 6 bases short, with 14 bases between. The germline gives CDR1 MNHEY, CDR2 SMNVEV (reference sequence).

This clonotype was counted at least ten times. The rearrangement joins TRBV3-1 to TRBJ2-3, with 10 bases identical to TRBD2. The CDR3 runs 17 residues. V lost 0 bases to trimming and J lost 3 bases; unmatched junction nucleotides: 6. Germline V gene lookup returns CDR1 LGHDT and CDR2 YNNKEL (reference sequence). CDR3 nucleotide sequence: TGTGCCAGCAGCCAAGATAATGCACTAGCGGGGACAGATACGCAGTATTTT. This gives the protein CASSQDNALAGTDTQYF.

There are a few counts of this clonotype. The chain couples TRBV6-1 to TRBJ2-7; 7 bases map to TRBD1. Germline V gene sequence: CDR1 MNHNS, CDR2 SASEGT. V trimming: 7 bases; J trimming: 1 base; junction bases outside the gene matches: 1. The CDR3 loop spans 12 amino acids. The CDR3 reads CASMTGSYEQYV. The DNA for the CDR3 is TGTGCCAGCATGACAGGGTCCTACGAGCAGTACGTC.

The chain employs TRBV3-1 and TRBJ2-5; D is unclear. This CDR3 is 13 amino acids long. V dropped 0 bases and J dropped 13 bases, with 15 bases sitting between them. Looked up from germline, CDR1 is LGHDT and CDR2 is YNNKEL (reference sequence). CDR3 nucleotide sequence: TGTGCCAGCAGCCAAGACGACCCGGGCGCCCGGTACTTC. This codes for CASSQDDPGARYF.

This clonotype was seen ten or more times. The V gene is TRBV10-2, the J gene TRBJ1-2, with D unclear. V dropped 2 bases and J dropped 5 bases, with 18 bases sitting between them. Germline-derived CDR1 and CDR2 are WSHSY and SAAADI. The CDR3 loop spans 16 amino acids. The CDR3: CASSETYTHTSYGYTF. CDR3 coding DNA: TGCGCCAGCAGTGAGACCTACACACACACCTCATATGGCTACACCTTC.

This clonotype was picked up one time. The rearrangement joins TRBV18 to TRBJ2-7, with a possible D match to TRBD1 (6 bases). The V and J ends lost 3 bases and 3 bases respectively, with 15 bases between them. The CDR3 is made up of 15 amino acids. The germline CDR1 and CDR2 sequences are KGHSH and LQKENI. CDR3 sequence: CASSPFGTRLYEQYV. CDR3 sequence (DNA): TGTGCCAGCTCACCCTTCGGGACAAGGCTCTACGAGCAGTACGTC.

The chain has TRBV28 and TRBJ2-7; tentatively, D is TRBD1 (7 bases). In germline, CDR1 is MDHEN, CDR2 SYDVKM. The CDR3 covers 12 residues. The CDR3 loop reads CQGGRDSYEQYV. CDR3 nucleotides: TGTCAGGGGGGCAGGGATTCCTACGAGCAGTACGTC.

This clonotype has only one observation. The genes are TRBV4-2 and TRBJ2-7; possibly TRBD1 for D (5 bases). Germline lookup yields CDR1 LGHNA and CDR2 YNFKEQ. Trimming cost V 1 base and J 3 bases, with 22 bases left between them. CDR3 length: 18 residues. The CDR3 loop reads CASSQGVGARQRVYEQYF. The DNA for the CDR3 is TGTGCCAGCAGCCAAGGGGTAGGGGCTAGACAGCGCGTCTACGAGCAGTACTTC.

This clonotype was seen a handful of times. The CDR3 loop is CASRKTGTDTQYF. CDR3 bases: TGTGCCAGCAGGAAGACTGGCACAGATACGCAGTATTTT. The chain joins TRBV6-5 to TRBJ2-3; D is unresolved. CDR3 length: 13 amino acids. V was cut by 6 bases and J by 1 base, with 8 bases left in between. In germline, CDR1 is MNHEY, CDR2 SVGAGI.

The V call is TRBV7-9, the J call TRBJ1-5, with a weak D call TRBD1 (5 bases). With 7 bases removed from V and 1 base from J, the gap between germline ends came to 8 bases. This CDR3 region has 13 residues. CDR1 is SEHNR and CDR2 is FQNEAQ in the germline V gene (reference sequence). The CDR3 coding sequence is TGTGCCAGCAATGGGGGGAGCAATCAGCCCCAGCATTTT. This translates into CASNGGSNQPQHF.

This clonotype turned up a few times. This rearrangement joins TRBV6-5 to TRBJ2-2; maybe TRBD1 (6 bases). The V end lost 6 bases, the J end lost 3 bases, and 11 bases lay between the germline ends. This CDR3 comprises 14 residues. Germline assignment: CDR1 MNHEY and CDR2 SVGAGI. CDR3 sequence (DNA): TGTGCCAGCAGGCAGGGGACGGACACCGGGGAGCTGTTTTTT. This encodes CASRQGTDTGELFF.

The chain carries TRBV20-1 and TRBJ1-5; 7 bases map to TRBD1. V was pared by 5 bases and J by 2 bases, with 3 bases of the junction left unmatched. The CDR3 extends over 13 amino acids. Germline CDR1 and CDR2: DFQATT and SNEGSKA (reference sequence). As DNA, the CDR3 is TGCAGTGCTCACAGGGGTGGCAATCAGCCCCAGCATTTT. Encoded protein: CSAHRGGNQPQHF.

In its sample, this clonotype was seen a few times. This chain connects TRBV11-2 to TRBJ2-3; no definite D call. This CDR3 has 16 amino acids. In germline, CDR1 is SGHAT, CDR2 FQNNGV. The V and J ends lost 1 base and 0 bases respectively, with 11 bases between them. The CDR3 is CASSLGVVSSTDTQYF. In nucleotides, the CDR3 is TGTGCCAGCAGCTTAGGAGTGGTCAGTAGCACAGATACGCAGTATTTT.

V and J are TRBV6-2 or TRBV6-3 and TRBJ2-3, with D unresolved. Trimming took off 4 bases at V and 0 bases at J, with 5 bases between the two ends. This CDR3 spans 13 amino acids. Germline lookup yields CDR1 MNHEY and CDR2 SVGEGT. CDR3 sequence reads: CASSFVSTDTQYF. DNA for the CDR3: TGTGCCAGCAGTTTTGTAAGCACAGATACGCAGTATTTT.

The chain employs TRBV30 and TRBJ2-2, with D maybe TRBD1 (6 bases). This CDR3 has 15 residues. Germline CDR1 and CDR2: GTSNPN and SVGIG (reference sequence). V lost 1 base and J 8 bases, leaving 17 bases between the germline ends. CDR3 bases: TGTGCCTGGAGTGCCCCCGACAGGCTGGGAGGGGAGCTGTTTTTT. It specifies CAWSAPDRLGGELFF.

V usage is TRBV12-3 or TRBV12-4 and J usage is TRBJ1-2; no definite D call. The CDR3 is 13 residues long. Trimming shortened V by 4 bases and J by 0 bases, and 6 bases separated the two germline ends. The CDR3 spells CASSWGSNYGYTF. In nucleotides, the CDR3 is TGTGCCAGCAGTTGGGGATCTAACTATGGCTACACCTTC.

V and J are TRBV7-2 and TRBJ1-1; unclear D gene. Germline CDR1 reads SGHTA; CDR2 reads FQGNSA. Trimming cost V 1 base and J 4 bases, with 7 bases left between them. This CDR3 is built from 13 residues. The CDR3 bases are TGTGCCAGCAGCTTAGTGAGCTTCACTGAAGCTTTCTTT. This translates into CASSLVSFTEAFF.

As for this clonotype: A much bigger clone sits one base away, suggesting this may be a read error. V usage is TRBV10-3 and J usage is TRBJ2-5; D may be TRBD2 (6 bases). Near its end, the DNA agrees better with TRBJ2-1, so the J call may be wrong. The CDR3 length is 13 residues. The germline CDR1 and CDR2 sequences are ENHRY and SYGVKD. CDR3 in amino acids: CAIRGLVTETQFF. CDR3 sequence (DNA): TGTGCCATCAGGGGACTCGTAACAGAGACCCAGTTCTTC.

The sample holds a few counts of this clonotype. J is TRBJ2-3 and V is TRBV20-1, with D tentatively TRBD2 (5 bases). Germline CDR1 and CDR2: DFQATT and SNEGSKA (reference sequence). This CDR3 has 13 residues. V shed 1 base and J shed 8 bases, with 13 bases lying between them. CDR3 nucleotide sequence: TGCAGTGCTAGAGGGAGGCCCTGGGGTACGCAGTATTTT. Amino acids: CSARGRPWGTQYF.

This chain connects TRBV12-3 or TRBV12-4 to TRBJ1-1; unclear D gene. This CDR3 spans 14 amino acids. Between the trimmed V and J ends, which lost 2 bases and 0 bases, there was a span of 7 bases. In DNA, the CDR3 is TGTGCCAGCAGTTTACGGCGGGTGAACACTGAAGCTTTCTTT. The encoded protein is CASSLRRVNTEAFF.